This T cell receptor beta chain was retrieved from a study of T-cell memory formation after mild COVID-19. Overall study results and limits: Pre-infection memory harbored some responding clones, suggesting cross-reactive memory joined.

This clonotype was seen ten or more times. Antigen unknown. V lost 6 bases, J lost 4 bases, and 6 bases stayed unmatched. The CDR3 length is 15 residues. CDR1 and CDR2 (germline): SGHTA, FQGNSA. Researchers used 5'RACE with constant-segment primers to make TCR alpha and TCR beta cDNA libraries that carry sample barcodes and UMIs. TCRdb re-derived calls from the 5' RACE reads in MiXCR, one entry per CDR3 protein. The profile covers around 260,000 distinct CDR3 sequences, with roughly 15% appearing a single time and about a fifth taken by the ten largest. The rearrangement joins TRBV7-2 to TRBJ2-3, with 11 positions matching TRBD2. Sequenced sample: PBMCs or a T cell subset sorted from them (not recorded which). The receptor's source is a man between 18 and 35 years old who had mild COVID-19 (a few samples of this study predate the infection). Cell type and time point are not known. The CDR3 bases are TGTGCCAGCAGAAATAGCGGGGGGGCCCCAGATACGCAGTATTTT. Protein product: CASRNSGGAPDTQYF.